These T cell receptor beta chains were read from a single sample in a study of blood T cell repertoires in COVID-19. TCRdb's table, derived via immunoSEQ multiplex PCR, lists solely in-frame clones and lacks some. The sample carries about 330,000 clones, roughly 85% recorded once. The sequenced sample consisted of PBMCs or T cells enriched from blood (not recorded which). The receptors were gathered from a woman aged 25 to 39 who had recovered from COVID-19. CDR3s include the opening cysteine and the closing phenylalanine or tryptophan. A D gene is named only where the DNA matches it firmly. Some rows have no size entry. The others give once, few or many, or a class for an expanded clone.

clone size	V gene	J gene	D gene	CDR3 length	CDR3 DNA	CDR3 protein
NA	TRBV16	TRBJ2-3	NA	15	TGTGCCAGCAGCCAATCGCTCCGGGGCACAGATACGCAGTATTTT	CASSQSLRGTDTQYF
NA	TRBV19	TRBJ2-3	TRBD1	18	TGTGCCAGTAGTCAACCTACTACACGGACAGGCCGCACAGATACGCAGTATTTT	CASSQPTTRTGRTDTQYF
NA	TRBV15	TRBJ1-1	NA	15	TGTGCCACCAGCAGAGATCCCAACTCGGGAACTGAAGCTTTCTTT	CATSRDPNSGTEAFF
once	TRBV7-2	TRBJ1-5	NA	16	TGTGCCAGCAGCCCCCAAGACATCAGGCTGAATCAGCCCCAGCATTTT	CASSPQDIRLNQPQHF
NA	TRBV19	TRBJ1-6	NA	14	TGTGCCAGTAGTATACGGGGAACCGATTCACCCCTCCACTTT	CASSIRGTDSPLHF
NA	TRBV5-1	TRBJ1-2	NA	14	TGCGCCAGCAGCCTAGGATCGGAGACCTATGGCTACACCTTC	CASSLGSETYGYTF
NA	TRBV9	TRBJ1-6	TRBD1	16	TGTGCCAGCAGCGTAGCTACGAGACAGGGAGGTTCACCCCTCCACTTT	CASSVATRQGGSPLHF
NA	TRBV29-1	TRBJ1-1	NA	13	TGCAGCGTTGAGAGGCAGGGAGGCACTGAAGCTTTCTTT	CSVERQGGTEAFF
NA	TRBV6-5	TRBJ2-2	NA	14	TGTGCCAGCATCGGGACATCGAACACCGGGGAGCTGTTTTTT	CASIGTSNTGELFF
NA	TRBV30	TRBJ1-2	NA	12	TGTGCCTGGAATCCGGGAGGCTATGGCTACACCTTC	CAWNPGGYGYTF
NA	TRBV7-9	TRBJ2-5	NA	15	TGTGCCAGCAGCCCCCCGACAGGGACTCGGGAGACCCAGTACTTC	CASSPPTGTRETQYF
NA	TRBV5-1	TRBJ1-5	NA	16	TGCGCCAGCAGCTTGGGGGACAACAATAGCAATCAGCCCCAGCATTTT	CASSLGDNNSNQPQHF
NA	TRBV4-2	TRBJ2-5	TRBD2	14	TGTGCCAGCAGCCAGTCGGGGGGGCAAGAGACCCAGTACTTC	CASSQSGGQETQYF
NA	TRBV6-5	TRBJ1-1	TRBD1	15	TGTGCCAGCCGGACAGGGGGCATATCGGGCACTGAAGCTTTCTTT	CASRTGGISGTEAFF
NA	TRBV5-4	TRBJ1-1	NA	16	TGTGCCAGCAGCTTGGGGGCCCAGGGAATGAACACTGAAGCTTTCTTT	CASSLGAQGMNTEAFF
NA	TRBV15	TRBJ2-7	NA	15	TGTGCCACCAGCAGGACGCGGGACGTAGACTACGAGCAGTACTTC	CATSRTRDVDYEQYF
NA	TRBV21-1	TRBJ2-2	NA	15	TGTGCCAGCAGCTCGGACAGGGTTTACACCGGGGAGCTGTTTTTT	CASSSDRVYTGELFF
NA	TRBV19	TRBJ1-5	TRBD1	13	TGTGCCAGCCAAAAGACAGGGTCGCAGCCCCAGCATTTT	CASQKTGSQPQHF
NA	TRBV30	TRBJ2-7	TRBD1	12	TGTGCCCTCCGGGACAGCCCCTACGAGCAGTACTTC	CALRDSPYEQYF
once	TRBV19	TRBJ1-1	TRBD1	17	TGTGCCAGTAGTTATTTGGACAGGGGCGGCGGGCGAACTGAAGCTTTCTTT	CASSYLDRGGGRTEAFF
few	TRBV10-3	TRBJ1-1	NA	11	TGTGCCATCTCTGAAGGAGGTGGTGCTTTCTTT	CAISEGGGAFF
NA	TRBV9	TRBJ1-1	TRBD1	13	TGTGCCAGCAGTACAGCAGGGGGCACTGAAGCTTTCTTT	CASSTAGGTEAFF
few	TRBV6-2/TRBV6-3	TRBJ2-3	TRBD1	15	TGTGCCAGCAGTCCGAGTTTAGGGGGCGCAGATACGCAGTATTTT	CASSPSLGGADTQYF
NA	TRBV30	TRBJ1-5	NA	13	TGTGCCTGGAGCAGTGGAGTTGGTCAGCCCCAGCATTTT	CAWSSGVGQPQHF
NA	TRBV5-1	TRBJ2-2	NA	16	TGCGCCAGCAGCTTTTTAGGTAACCCGGGCACCGGGGAGCTGTTTTTT	CASSFLGNPGTGELFF
few	TRBV3-1/TRBV3-2	TRBJ1-6	NA	15	TGTGCCAGCAGCCAAGTCGGGCGGGGAATGTCACCCCTCCACTTT	CASSQVGRGMSPLHF
few	TRBV30	TRBJ1-1	NA	13	TGTGCCTGGGAAGAGGGGGTCGGCACTGAAGCTTTCTTT	CAWEEGVGTEAFF
NA	TRBV7-8	TRBJ2-7	TRBD2	16	TGTGCCAGCAGCTTAGGCCCCGGGAGGACCAACCCCGAGCAGTACTTC	CASSLGPGRTNPEQYF
few	TRBV27	TRBJ2-3	TRBD1	17	TGTGCCAGCAGTTTACCCGCCGGGACAGGGAACACAGATACGCAGTATTTT	CASSLPAGTGNTDTQYF
NA	TRBV5-6	TRBJ2-3	NA	14	TGTGCCAGCAGCCGAGTTCGGCGGACAGATACGCAGTATTTT	CASSRVRRTDTQYF
NA	TRBV4-2	TRBJ2-3	TRBD2	18	TGTGCCAGCAGCCAAGATATTACTAGCGGGGGGTCTACAGATACGCAGTATTTT	CASSQDITSGGSTDTQYF
NA	TRBV11-2	TRBJ1-5	NA	17	TGTGCCAGCAGCCCCTCGGGCCTCGGGAGGGGCAATCAGCCCCAGCATTTT	CASSPSGLGRGNQPQHF
NA	TRBV11-2	TRBJ2-1	NA	15	TGTGCCAGCAGCTTAGTTCCGGGGGGCCACAATGAGCAGTTCTTC	CASSLVPGGHNEQFF
NA	TRBV3-1/TRBV3-2	TRBJ1-5	TRBD1	14	TGTGCCAGCAGCCAAGGGACAGGGGGTCAGCCCCAGCATTTT	CASSQGTGGQPQHF
once	TRBV18	TRBJ1-2	NA	13	TGTGCCAGCTCACCAAGTGACACGCGCTCCTACACCTTC	CASSPSDTRSYTF
NA	TRBV18	TRBJ1-5	NA	15	TGTGCCAGCTCACCACAAGGGGATAGCAATCAGCCCCAGCATTTT	CASSPQGDSNQPQHF
NA	TRBV11-2	TRBJ2-1	NA	12	TGTGCCAGCAGCTTAAATTCCGGTGAGCAGTTCTTC	CASSLNSGEQFF
NA	TRBV4-1	TRBJ1-3	TRBD1	16	TGCGCCAGCAGCCAAGGAGGACAGGGAAGAGGAAACACCATATATTTT	CASSQGGQGRGNTIYF
NA	TRBV7-8	TRBJ1-5	TRBD1	18	TGTGCCAGCAGCAACCGGGACAGGGGTTTGCGTGGCAATCAGCCCCAGCATTTT	CASSNRDRGLRGNQPQHF
once	TRBV5-1	TRBJ1-6	NA	13	TGCGCCAGCAGCGGCCAGACCCGGGAACCCCTCCACTTT	CASSGQTREPLHF
NA	TRBV19	TRBJ1-5	TRBD1	13	TGTGCCAGTAGTGGACAGGGGGAACAGCCCCAGCATTTT	CASSGQGEQPQHF
NA	TRBV2	TRBJ1-6	TRBD1	14	TGTGCCAGCAGCGGACAGGGGCCTAATTCACCCCTCCACTTT	CASSGQGPNSPLHF
NA	TRBV9	TRBJ1-2	NA	12	TGTGCCAGCAGCGGAGACACAAATGGCTACACCTTC	CASSGDTNGYTF
NA	TRBV2	TRBJ1-5	NA	14	TGTGCCAGCAGTCAGTCCAGGAGCAATCAGCCCCAGCATTTT	CASSQSRSNQPQHF
NA	TRBV2	TRBJ1-6	NA	16	TGTGCCAGCAGTGAACGGAATCAGGGGAATAATTCACCCCTCCACTTT	CASSERNQGNNSPLHF
NA	TRBV19	TRBJ1-4	TRBD1	15	TGTGCCAGTAGCGTACTCACAGGGGCGGGTGAAAAACTGTTTTTT	CASSVLTGAGEKLFF
NA	TRBV5-1	TRBJ2-7	NA	12	TGCGCCAGCAGCTCTAGCTCCTACGAGCAGTACTTC	CASSSSSYEQYF
NA	TRBV19	TRBJ2-2	TRBD1	15	TGTGCCAGTAGTTTGGGACAGGGGGCAAGCGGGGAGCTGTTTTTT	CASSLGQGASGELFF
NA	TRBV10-3	TRBJ2-7	TRBD1	14	TGTGCCATCAGTGCCGCGGACAGGGGAAGCGAGCAGTACTTC	CAISAADRGSEQYF
NA	TRBV7-3	TRBJ2-3	TRBD1	19	TGTGCCAGCAGCTCCCTCACAGGGGCGGAAGGGTTAGGCACAGATACGCAGTATTTT	CASSSLTGAEGLGTDTQYF
NA	TRBV21-1	TRBJ1-5	NA	13	TGTGCCCGCCCGGCAGGGATGAATCAGCCCCAGCATTTT	CARPAGMNQPQHF
few	TRBV9	TRBJ1-1	NA	15	TGTGCCAGCAGCTCGACGGGAGCCGGGGTCACTGAAGCTTTCTTT	CASSSTGAGVTEAFF
NA	TRBV5-1	TRBJ1-1	TRBD1	13	TGCGCCAGCAGCCCTACAGGGGACACTGAAGCTTTCTTT	CASSPTGDTEAFF
NA	TRBV12-5	TRBJ1-3	NA	15	TGTGCTAGTGGTTTGGTAACAGGCTCTGGAAACACCATATATTTT	CASGLVTGSGNTIYF
NA	TRBV11-3	TRBJ2-2	TRBD2	16	TGTGCCAGCAGCCCCAGAGCGGGGGGCTCGGGCGGGGAGCTGTTTTTT	CASSPRAGGSGGELFF